This is a list of T cell receptor beta chains from one sample in a study of cytomegalovirus exposure and HLA in healthy donors. Sequencing was performed with immunoSEQ multiplex PCR; in TCRdb, only in-frame clones are kept and a portion is missing. The top ten clones hold less than 3% of a sample with some 190,000 clones, roughly 80% of them seen once. Material: PBMCs. Receptors were obtained from a male donor in good health and CMV-seronegative. Both conserved end residues are part of each CDR3.

J: TRBJ2-2
V: TRBV5-6
CDR3: CASSLQGWTGELFF

J: TRBJ2-5
V: TRBV29-1
CDR3: CSVERNRGRAETQYF

J: TRBJ1-3
V: TRBV7-9
CDR3: CASSLADRSSGNTIYF

J: TRBJ1-6
V: TRBV2
CDR3: CASRYLGSPLHF

J: TRBJ2-3
V: TRBV9
CDR3: CASSVGPQAGVNTDTQYF

J: TRBJ2-3
V: TRBV7-2
CDR3: CASSYWGQRTDTQYF

J: TRBJ2-7
V: TRBV2
CDR3: CATALVDYEQYF

J: TRBJ2-6
V: TRBV7-2
CDR3: CASSLIRGRHNVLTF

J: TRBJ1-2
V: TRBV15
CDR3: CATSRYSGQSYGYTF

J: TRBJ1-4
V: TRBV7-6
CDR3: CASSPAQGEGLFF